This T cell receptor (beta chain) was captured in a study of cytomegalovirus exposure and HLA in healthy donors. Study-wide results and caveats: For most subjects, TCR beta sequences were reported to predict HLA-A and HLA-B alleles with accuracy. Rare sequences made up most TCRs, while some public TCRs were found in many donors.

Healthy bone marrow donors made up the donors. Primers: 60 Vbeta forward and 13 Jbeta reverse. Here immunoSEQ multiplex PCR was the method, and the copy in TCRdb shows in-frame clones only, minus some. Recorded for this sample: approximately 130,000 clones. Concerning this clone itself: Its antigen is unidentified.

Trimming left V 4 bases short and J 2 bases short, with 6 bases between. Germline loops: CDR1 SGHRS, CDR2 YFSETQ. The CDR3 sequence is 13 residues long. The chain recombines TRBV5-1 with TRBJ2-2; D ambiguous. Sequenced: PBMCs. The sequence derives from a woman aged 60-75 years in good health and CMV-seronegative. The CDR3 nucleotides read TGCGCCAGCAGCCCTTCTAACACCGGGGAGCTGTTTTTT. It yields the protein CASSPSNTGELFF.